The rows below give T cell receptor beta chains drawn from one sample of a study of OX40 agonist ivuxolimab in advanced cancers. Libraries were prepared by immunoSEQ multiplex PCR; TCRdb keeps only in-frame clonotypes and omits some of them. The data hold about 19,000 clones, with around four fifths observed a single time. Sequenced here: CD4+ or CD8+ T cells sorted from blood, sampled in a trial of the OX40 agonist ivuxolimab. Receptors originate from an adult with an advanced solid tumor such as melanoma, head and neck, liver or kidney cancer. CDR3s include the opening cysteine and the closing phenylalanine or tryptophan. The order of the fields is CDR3 length, V gene, clone size, J gene, D gene, CDR3 protein, CDR3 DNA. D genes are given only for firm matches. Only some rows state a clone size, as once, few, many or a class for expanded clones.

16	TRBV5-4	.	TRBJ1-4	TRBD1	CASSQGTGSTNEKLFF	TGTGCCAGCAGCCAAGGGACAGGCTCAACTAATGAAAAACTGTTTTTT
14	TRBV11-3	few	TRBJ2-5	TRBD1	CASSAGTGGKTQYF	TGTGCCAGCAGCGCGGGGACAGGGGGAAAGACCCAGTACTTC
15	TRBV30	.	TRBJ2-7	TRBD2	CAWRTGLAGGGEQYF	TGTGCCTGGAGGACGGGACTAGCGGGAGGTGGCGAGCAGTACTTC
14	TRBV19	.	TRBJ1-5	TRBD1	CASGQGYSNQPQHF	TGTGCCAGTGGACAGGGCTATAGCAATCAGCCCCAGCATTTT
13	TRBV4-2	.	TRBJ1-2	.	CASSQDGIWGYTF	TGTGCCAGCAGCCAAGATGGGATTTGGGGCTACACCTTC
14	TRBV7-9	once	TRBJ1-5	.	CASSKATNYQPQHF	TGTGCCAGCAGTAAAGCTACCAACTATCAGCCCCAGCATTTT
17	TRBV11-3	.	TRBJ2-1	TRBD2	CASSRDSLAGGVNEQFF	TGTGCCAGCAGCCGCGACTCCCTAGCGGGAGGGGTTAATGAGCAGTTCTTC
14	TRBV6-5	.	TRBJ2-2	.	CASKVSQDTGELFF	TGTGCCAGCAAGGTGTCTCAAGACACCGGGGAGCTGTTTTTT
14	TRBV2	few	TRBJ2-2	.	CASSENSATGELFF	TGTGCCAGCAGTGAAAATTCCGCGACCGGGGAGCTGTTTTTT
14	TRBV6-1	few	TRBJ2-3	.	CASSEVKHADTQYF	TGTGCCAGCAGTGAGGTTAAGCACGCAGATACGCAGTATTTT
16	TRBV28	.	TRBJ1-1	TRBD1	CASSLDRAPQNTEAFF	TGTGCCAGCAGTCTCGACAGGGCCCCACAAAACACTGAAGCTTTCTTT
14	TRBV5-6	few	TRBJ1-2	.	CASSFWEGTDGYTF	TGTGCCAGCAGCTTTTGGGAGGGCACCGATGGCTACACCTTC